The 24 T cell receptor beta chains below come from one sample, sequenced in a study of T cell repertoires in cytomegalovirus infection. A single record per CDR3 protein comes from TCRdb applying MiXCR to the reads. The top ten hold roughly a sixth of the sample, which has about 160,000 distinct CDR3 sequences, approximately 17% seen once. Sequencing used CD8+ T cells from PBMCs. These TCRs come from a human donor in good health (CMV status not recorded). Some clones in this sample may be carry-over from other donors' samples.

This clonotype was observed many times. This chain links TRBV28 with TRBJ2-1, with 8 bases fitting TRBD2. This CDR3 spans 18 amino acids. The germline V gene has CDR1 MDHEN and CDR2 SYDVKM. The V gene end was trimmed by 4 bases and the J gene end by 4 bases; junction bases not matched to a gene: 15. This chain's CDR3 is CASSSELAAVRRYNEQFF. The DNA of the CDR3 is TGTGCCAGCAGTTCCGAACTAGCGGCAGTCCGTCGGTACAATGAGCAGTTCTTC.

This clonotype showed up many times. The V and J genes are TRBV6-2 or TRBV6-3 and TRBJ1-1, with a tentative D call TRBD1 (6 bases). Germline CDR1 and CDR2: MNHEY and SVGEGT. Trimming pared 5 bases from V and 5 bases from J, leaving 15 bases between. The CDR3 has 14 amino acids. The CDR3 loop reads CASSTSQGRTEAFF. In DNA form, the CDR3 reads TGTGCCAGCAGTACCTCACAGGGTAGGACTGAAGCTTTCTTT.

This clonotype was found a few times. The chain combines TRBV7-2 with TRBJ2-1; a possible D gene is TRBD1 (6 bases). Trimming pared 3 bases from V and 0 bases from J, leaving 12 bases between. This CDR3 contains 16 residues. Germline V gene lookup returns CDR1 SGHTA and CDR2 FQGNSA. CDR3 loop: CASSLGTGFSYNEQFF. CDR3 DNA sequence: TGTGCCAGCAGCTTGGGAACAGGGTTCTCCTACAATGAGCAGTTCTTC.

This clonotype was detected a few times. V gene TRBV7-9 combines with J gene TRBJ2-7; TRBD2 might be the D (5 bases). Deletions cut 5 bases from V and 7 bases from J, with 15 bases between. CDR1 and CDR2 from the germline V gene are SEHNR and FQNEAQ (reference sequence). This CDR3 region has 13 residues. The CDR3 bases are TGTGCCAGCAGCCTTACTAGTATCCCGGAGCAGTACTTC. This sequence encodes CASSLTSIPEQYF.

Only a few counts were recorded for this clonotype. The chain joins TRBV29-1 to TRBJ2-7; tentatively, D is TRBD2 (5 bases). The CDR3 consists of 14 residues. The germline V gene encodes CDR1 SQVTM and CDR2 ANQGSEA. The ends were cut back, 4 bases at V and 2 bases at J, with 15 bases in the middle. The CDR3 bases are TGCAGCGTTGGTAGGAGCGGTGTTGCCTACGAGCAGTACTTC. It is translated as CSVGRSGVAYEQYF.

J is TRBJ2-1 and V is TRBV7-2; 7 bases match TRBD2. CDR1 and CDR2 from the germline V gene are SGHTA and FQGNSA. V shed 5 bases, J shed 0 bases, and the junction held 7 bases outside the gene matches. The CDR3 totals 16 residues. DNA for the CDR3: TGTGCCAGCAGCATGGGAGGGTACAACTCCTACAATGAGCAGTTCTTC. As protein: CASSMGGYNSYNEQFF.

The sample holds a few counts of this clonotype. The CDR3 reads CASSFPQPQHF. DNA of the CDR3: TGTGCCAGCAGTTTTCCTCAGCCCCAGCATTTT. The chain joins TRBV6-2 or TRBV6-3 to TRBJ1-5, with no clear D. V lost 4 bases to trimming and J lost 6 bases, with 4 bases between them. This CDR3 is 11 amino acids long. CDR1 and CDR2 from the germline V gene are MNHEY and SVGEGT.

This clonotype was seen more than once but under ten times. The chain links TRBV7-9 to TRBJ1-2; D is undetermined. Between the trimmed V and J ends, which lost 9 bases and 1 base, there was a span of 15 bases. The CDR3 consists of 14 residues. Germline loops: CDR1 SEHNR, CDR2 FQNEAQ (reference sequence). The chain's CDR3 is CASSTPALNYGYTF. The CDR3 bases are TGTGCCAGTTCCACTCCCGCCCTTAACTATGGCTACACCTTC.

The chain recombines TRBV2 with TRBJ2-7; D is uncertain. The germline CDR1 and CDR2 sequences are SNHLY and FYNNEI. With 7 bases removed from V and 5 bases from J, the gap between germline ends came to 18 bases. The CDR3 extends over 14 amino acids. The CDR3 DNA is TGTGCCAGCAATTACCTTTCAGCCACCAACGAGCAGTACTTC. It is translated as CASNYLSATNEQYF.

This chain uses TRBV4-3 with TRBJ2-3; 8 nucleotides align to TRBD2. The V and J ends lost 1 base and 3 bases, in that order; junction bases with no gene match: 6. The CDR3 runs to 16 residues. Germline CDR1 reads LGHNA; CDR2 reads YSLEER. In DNA form, the CDR3 reads TGCGCCAGCAGCCAAGCCCTCGCGGGAGGTACAGATACGCAGTATTTT. This gives the protein CASSQALAGGTDTQYF.

This clonotype has only a few counts. The chain's CDR3 is CASRFPGTGILSTDTQYF. The CDR3 DNA is TGTGCCAGCAGATTTCCCGGGACAGGGATCCTAAGCACAGATACGCAGTATTTT. This sequence joins TRBV11-2 and TRBJ2-3; 9 nucleotides align to TRBD1. With V trimmed by 6 bases and J by 0 bases, 13 bases remained unmatched. The CDR3 contains 18 residues. Germline V gene lookup returns CDR1 SGHAT and CDR2 FQNNGV.

The chain links TRBV2 to TRBJ2-5; 9 nucleotides match TRBD2. Trimming cost V 4 bases and J 0 bases; bases outside gene matches: 3. This CDR3 has 15 amino acids. Germline-derived CDR1 and CDR2 are SNHLY and FYNNEI. CDR3 protein: CASSGIAGDQETQYF. The CDR3 DNA is TGTGCCAGCAGTGGGATAGCGGGGGACCAAGAGACCCAGTACTTC.

This clonotype was recorded many times. The chain uses TRBV12-3 or TRBV12-4 and TRBJ1-4; no clear D gene. This CDR3 contains 11 residues. The ends were cut back, 3 bases at V and 7 bases at J, with 3 bases in the middle. The CDR3 region has the DNA TGTGCCAGCAGTTTTGGTGAAAAACTGTTTTTT. Translated: CASSFGEKLFF.

This clonotype was seen only a few times. J is TRBJ2-7 and V is TRBV28; 7 bases fit TRBD2. The J segment lost 2 bases and the V segment lost 9 bases, leaving 4 bases of the junction unmatched. Germline CDR1 is MDHEN and CDR2 is SYDVKM. This CDR3 is built from 12 residues. The CDR3 reads CASAGVPYEQYF. DNA for the CDR3: TGTGCCAGTGCGGGAGTCCCCTACGAGCAGTACTTC.

This chain links TRBV28 with TRBJ1-1; perhaps TRBD1 as D (6 bases). The CDR3 covers 13 residues. CDR1 and CDR2 (germline): MDHEN, SYDVKM. Trimming took 3 bases from V and 4 from J, leaving 9 bases between them. The CDR3 reads CASSFVRGTEAFF. CDR3 nucleotides: TGTGCCAGCAGTTTCGTCAGGGGCACTGAAGCTTTCTTT.

This clonotype was seen a handful of times. This CDR3 is CASSDTRFSSSYEQYF. Here the CDR3 DNA reads TGTGCCAGCAGCGACACCAGATTCTCCAGCTCCTACGAGCAGTACTTC. This chain joins TRBV7-9 and TRBJ2-7; D is unclear. This CDR3 is 16 amino acids long. CDR1 is SEHNR and CDR2 is FQNEAQ in the germline V gene (reference sequence). Trimming removed 5 bases from V and 0 bases from J, with 17 bases in between.

This clonotype was counted at least ten times. J is TRBJ2-7 and V is TRBV6-2 or TRBV6-3, with D perhaps assigned TRBD1 or TRBD2 (5 bases each). The length of the CDR3 is 12 residues. Germline V gene sequence: CDR1 MNHEY, CDR2 SVGEGT. The V gene lost 7 bases and the J gene lost 0 bases, with 7 bases spanning the gap. The CDR3 region has the DNA TGTGCCAGCACAGGGACCTCCTACGAGCAGTACTTC. Encoded protein: CASTGTSYEQYF.

This clonotype has just a few counts. J is TRBJ2-3 and V is TRBV11-2, with 13 bases fitting TRBD2. CDR1 SGHAT and CDR2 FQNNGV come from the germline V gene. CDR3 length: 19 residues. With 5 bases clipped from V and 0 bases from J, the junction kept 11 bases outside the gene matches. CDR3 protein: CASSDQTSGRYPSTDTQYF. The CDR3 nucleotides read TGTGCCAGCAGCGACCAGACTAGCGGGAGGTATCCTAGCACAGATACGCAGTATTTT.

This clonotype was counted between two and nine times. The genes are TRBV7-9 and TRBJ1-2; D remains ambiguous. The germline gives CDR1 SEHNR, CDR2 FQNEAQ (reference sequence). V gave up 4 bases and J gave up 0 bases, with 9 bases separating them. CDR3 size: 14 residues. CDR3 region: CASSYDRTNYGYTF. The CDR3 DNA follows: TGTGCCAGCAGCTACGACCGTACTAACTATGGCTACACCTTC.

There are a few counts of this clonotype. This chain connects TRBV7-8 to TRBJ2-7; TRBD2 is a possible D gene (6 bases). Trimming stripped 1 base from V and 5 bases from J, with 9 bases between. CDR1 and CDR2 from the germline V gene are SGHVS and FQNEAQ. The CDR3 contains 13 residues. The CDR3 loop is CASSLGPGDEQYF. CDR3 nucleotide sequence: TGTGCCAGCAGCTTAGGACCGGGAGACGAGCAGTACTTC.

The chain couples TRBV12-3 or TRBV12-4 to TRBJ1-2; D remains ambiguous. This CDR3 spans 13 amino acids. Trimming removed 3 bases at V and 8 bases at J, with 13 bases between. CDR3 coding DNA: TGTGCCAGCAGTTTTTCGTGGCCGGGCGGCTACACCTTC. This sequence encodes CASSFSWPGGYTF.

This clonotype was observed a few times. The rearrangement uses TRBV4-3 and TRBJ2-6; D remains unclear. V lost 0 bases, J lost 1 base, and 7 bases lay in between. This CDR3 region has 16 residues. Germline V gene sequence: CDR1 LGHNA, CDR2 YSLEER. The DNA of the CDR3 is TGCGCCAGCAGCCAAGATCACGGGTCTGGGGCCAACGTCCTGACTTTC. This translates into CASSQDHGSGANVLTF.

The chain employs TRBV6-1 and TRBJ1-1; D is undetermined. Trimming left V 1 base short and J 3 bases short, with 12 bases between. Germline CDR1 is MNHNS and CDR2 is SASEGT. The CDR3 has 15 residues. CDR3 DNA sequence: TGTGCCAGCAGTGAAGTGAATAGAGCGTACACTGAAGCTTTCTTT. Its translation: CASSEVNRAYTEAFF.

In this sample, this clonotype turned up a few times. The J gene is TRBJ2-7, the V gene TRBV9; no definite D call. V gave up 4 bases and J gave up 0 bases, with 11 bases separating them. The CDR3 runs 14 residues. Germline assignment: CDR1 SGDLS and CDR2 YYNGEE. CDR3 region: CASSPAVSSYEQYF. CDR3 DNA sequence: TGTGCCAGCAGCCCCGCCGTGAGCTCCTACGAGCAGTACTTC.